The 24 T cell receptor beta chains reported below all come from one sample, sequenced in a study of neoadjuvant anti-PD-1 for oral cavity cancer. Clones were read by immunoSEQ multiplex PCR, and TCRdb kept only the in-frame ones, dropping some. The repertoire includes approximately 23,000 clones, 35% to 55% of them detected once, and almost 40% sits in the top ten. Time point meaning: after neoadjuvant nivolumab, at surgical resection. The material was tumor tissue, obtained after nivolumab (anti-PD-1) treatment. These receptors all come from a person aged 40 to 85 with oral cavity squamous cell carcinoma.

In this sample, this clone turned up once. This chain's CDR3 is CASSQRGGAGYGYTF. CDR3 nucleotides: TGCGCCAGCAGCCAAAGAGGGGGGGCCGGCTATGGCTACACCTTC. The V and J genes are TRBV4-3 and TRBJ1-2; perhaps TRBD1 as D (6 bases). Trimming shortened V by 2 bases and J by 4 bases, and 14 bases separated the two germline ends. The CDR3 is 15 amino acids. Germline V gene data show CDR1 as LGHNA and CDR2 as YSLEER.

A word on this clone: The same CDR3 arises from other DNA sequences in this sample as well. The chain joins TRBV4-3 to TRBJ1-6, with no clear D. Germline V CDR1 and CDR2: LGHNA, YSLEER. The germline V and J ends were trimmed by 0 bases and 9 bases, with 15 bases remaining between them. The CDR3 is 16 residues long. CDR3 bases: TGCGCCAGCAGCCAAGATAGGGTGACCAAAGGTTCACCCCTCCACTTT. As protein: CASSQDRVTKGSPLHF.

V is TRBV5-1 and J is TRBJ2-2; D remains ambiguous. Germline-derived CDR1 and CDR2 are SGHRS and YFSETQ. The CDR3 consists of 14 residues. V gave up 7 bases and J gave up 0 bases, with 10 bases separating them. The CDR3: CASLDTANTGELFF. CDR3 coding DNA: TGCGCCAGCCTTGATACGGCGAACACCGGGGAGCTGTTTTTT.

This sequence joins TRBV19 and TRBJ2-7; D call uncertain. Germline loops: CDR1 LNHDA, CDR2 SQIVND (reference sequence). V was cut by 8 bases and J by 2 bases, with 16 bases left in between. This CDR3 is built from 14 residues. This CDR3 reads CASPRDSHTYEQYF. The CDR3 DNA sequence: TGTGCCAGTCCTCGTGACTCCCATACCTACGAGCAGTACTTC.

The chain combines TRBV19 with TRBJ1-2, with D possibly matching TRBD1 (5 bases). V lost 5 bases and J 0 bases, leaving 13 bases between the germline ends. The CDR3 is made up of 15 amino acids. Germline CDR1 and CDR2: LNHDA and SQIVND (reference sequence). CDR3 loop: CASSPQGLTNYGYTF. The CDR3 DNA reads TGTGCCAGTAGTCCCCAGGGATTAACTAACTATGGCTACACCTTC.

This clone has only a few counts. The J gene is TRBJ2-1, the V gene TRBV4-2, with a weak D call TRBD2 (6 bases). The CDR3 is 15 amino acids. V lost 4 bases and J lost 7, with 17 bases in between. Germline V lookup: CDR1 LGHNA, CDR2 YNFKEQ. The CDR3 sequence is CASSRSGEIGNEQFF. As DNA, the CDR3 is TGTGCCAGCAGCCGGTCGGGGGAAATCGGGAATGAGCAGTTCTTC.

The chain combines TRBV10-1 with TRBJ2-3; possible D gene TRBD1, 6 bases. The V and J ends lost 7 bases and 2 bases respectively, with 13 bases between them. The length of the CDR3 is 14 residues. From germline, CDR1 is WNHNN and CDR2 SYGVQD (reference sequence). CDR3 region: CASTPGTNTDTQYF. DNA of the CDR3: TGCGCCAGCACCCCTGGGACAAACACAGATACGCAGTATTTT.

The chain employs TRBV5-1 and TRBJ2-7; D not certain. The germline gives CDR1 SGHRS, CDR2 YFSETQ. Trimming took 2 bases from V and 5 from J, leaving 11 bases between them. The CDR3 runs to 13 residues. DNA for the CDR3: TGCGCCAGCAGCTTTATAGGGCGCGACGAGCAGTACTTC. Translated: CASSFIGRDEQYF.

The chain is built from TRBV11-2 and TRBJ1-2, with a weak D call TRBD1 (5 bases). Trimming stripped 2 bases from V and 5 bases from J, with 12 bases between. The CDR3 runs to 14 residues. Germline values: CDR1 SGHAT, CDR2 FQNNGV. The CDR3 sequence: CASSLRRRGYGYTF. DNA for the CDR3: TGTGCCAGCAGCTTAAGACGAAGGGGATATGGCTACACCTTC.

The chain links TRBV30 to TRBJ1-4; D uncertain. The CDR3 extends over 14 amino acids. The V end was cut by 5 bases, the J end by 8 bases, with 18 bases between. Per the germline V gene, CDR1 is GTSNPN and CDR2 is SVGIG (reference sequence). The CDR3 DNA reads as TGTGCCTGGGGCACCTACGGGTTCTTGGAAAAACTGTTTTTT. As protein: CAWGTYGFLEKLFF.

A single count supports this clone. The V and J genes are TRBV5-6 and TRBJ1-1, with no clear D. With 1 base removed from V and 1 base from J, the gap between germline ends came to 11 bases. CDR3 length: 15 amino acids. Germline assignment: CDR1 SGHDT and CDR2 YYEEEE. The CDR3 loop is CASSLLGVRNTEAFF. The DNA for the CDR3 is TGTGCCAGCAGCTTGCTTGGGGTCCGGAACACTGAAGCTTTCTTT.

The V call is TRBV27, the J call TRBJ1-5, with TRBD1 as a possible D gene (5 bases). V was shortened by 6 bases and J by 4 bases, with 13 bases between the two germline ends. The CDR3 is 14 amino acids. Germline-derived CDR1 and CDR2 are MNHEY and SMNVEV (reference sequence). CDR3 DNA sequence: TGTGCCAGCAGAATGTATGACAGAAATCAGCCCCAGCATTTT. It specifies CASRMYDRNQPQHF.

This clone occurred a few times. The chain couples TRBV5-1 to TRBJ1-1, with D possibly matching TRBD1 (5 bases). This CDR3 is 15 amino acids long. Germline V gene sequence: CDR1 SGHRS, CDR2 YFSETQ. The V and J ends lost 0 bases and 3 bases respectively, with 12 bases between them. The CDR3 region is CASSLAGTPDTEAFF. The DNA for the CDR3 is TGCGCCAGCAGCTTGGCGGGGACTCCGGACACTGAAGCTTTCTTT.

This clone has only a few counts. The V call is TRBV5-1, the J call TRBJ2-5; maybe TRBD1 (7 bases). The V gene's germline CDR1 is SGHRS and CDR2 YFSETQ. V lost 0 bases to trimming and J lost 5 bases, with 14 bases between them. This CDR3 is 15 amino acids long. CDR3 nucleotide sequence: TGCGCCAGCAGCTTGGTACCAGGGGGGCTCGAGACCCAGTACTTC. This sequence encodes CASSLVPGGLETQYF.

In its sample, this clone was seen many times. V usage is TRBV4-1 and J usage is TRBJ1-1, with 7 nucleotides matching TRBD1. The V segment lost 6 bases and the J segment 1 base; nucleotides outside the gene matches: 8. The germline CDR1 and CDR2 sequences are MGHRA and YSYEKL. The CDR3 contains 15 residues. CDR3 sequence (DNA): TGCGCCAGCAGGTTGAATGACAGGGAGAACACTGAAGCTTTCTTT. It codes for CASRLNDRENTEAFF.

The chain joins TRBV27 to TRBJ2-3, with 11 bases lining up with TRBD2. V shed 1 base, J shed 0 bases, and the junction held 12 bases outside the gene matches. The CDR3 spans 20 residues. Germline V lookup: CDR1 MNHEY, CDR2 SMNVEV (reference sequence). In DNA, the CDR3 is TGTGCCAGCAGTTTATGGTCGAGGGCTAGCGGGGGGCGGAGCACAGATACGCAGTATTTT. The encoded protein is CASSLWSRASGGRSTDTQYF.

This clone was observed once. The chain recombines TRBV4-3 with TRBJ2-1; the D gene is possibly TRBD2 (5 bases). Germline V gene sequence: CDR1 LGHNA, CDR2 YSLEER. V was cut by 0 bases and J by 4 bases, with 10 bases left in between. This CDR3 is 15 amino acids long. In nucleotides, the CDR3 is TGCGCCAGCAGCCAAGAAGAGGGTGCTTACAATGAGCAGTTCTTC. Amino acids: CASSQEEGAYNEQFF.

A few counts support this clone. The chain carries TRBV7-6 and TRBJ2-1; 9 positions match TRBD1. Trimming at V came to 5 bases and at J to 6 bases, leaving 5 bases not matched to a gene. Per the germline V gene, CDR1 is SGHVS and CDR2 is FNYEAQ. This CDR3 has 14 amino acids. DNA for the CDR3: TGTGCCAGCAGCAACGGACAGGGGCCCAATGAGCAGTTCTTC. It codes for CASSNGQGPNEQFF.

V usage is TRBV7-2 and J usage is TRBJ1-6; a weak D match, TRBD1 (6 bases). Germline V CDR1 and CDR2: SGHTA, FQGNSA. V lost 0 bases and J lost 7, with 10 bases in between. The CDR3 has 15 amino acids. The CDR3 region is CASSLAWGGNSPLHF. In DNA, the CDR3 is TGTGCCAGCAGCTTAGCGTGGGGGGGCAATTCACCCCTCCACTTT.

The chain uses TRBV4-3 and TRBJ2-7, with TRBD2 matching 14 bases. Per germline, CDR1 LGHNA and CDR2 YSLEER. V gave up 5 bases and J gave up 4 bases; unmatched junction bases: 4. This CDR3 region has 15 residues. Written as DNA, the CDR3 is TGCGCCAGCAGCAAAGGACTAGCGGGGGGTTACGAGCAGTACTTC. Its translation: CASSKGLAGGYEQYF.

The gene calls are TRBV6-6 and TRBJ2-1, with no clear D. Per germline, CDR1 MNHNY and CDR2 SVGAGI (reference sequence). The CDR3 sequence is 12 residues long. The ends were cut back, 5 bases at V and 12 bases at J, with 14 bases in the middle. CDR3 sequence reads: CASSPPANRQFF. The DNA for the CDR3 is TGTGCCAGCAGTCCCCCCGCAAACAGGCAGTTCTTC.

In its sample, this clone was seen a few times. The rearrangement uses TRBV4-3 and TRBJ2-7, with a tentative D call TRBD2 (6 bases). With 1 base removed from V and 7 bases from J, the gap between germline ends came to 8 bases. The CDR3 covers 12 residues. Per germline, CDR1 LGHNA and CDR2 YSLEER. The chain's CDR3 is CASSQARGEQYF. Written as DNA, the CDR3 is TGCGCCAGCAGCCAAGCACGGGGGGAGCAGTACTTC.

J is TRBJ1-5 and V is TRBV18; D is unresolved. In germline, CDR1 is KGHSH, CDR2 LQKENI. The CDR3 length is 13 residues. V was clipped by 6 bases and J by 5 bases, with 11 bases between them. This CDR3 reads CASSPAGDQPQHF. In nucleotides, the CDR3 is TGTGCCAGCTCCCCGGCGGGCGATCAGCCCCAGCATTTT.

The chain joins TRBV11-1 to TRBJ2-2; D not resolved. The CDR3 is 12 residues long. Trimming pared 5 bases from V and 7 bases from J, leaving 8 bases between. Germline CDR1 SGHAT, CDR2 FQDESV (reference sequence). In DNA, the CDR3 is TGTGCCAGCAGCCCAACGGTCGGGGAGCTGTTTTTT. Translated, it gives CASSPTVGELFF.